A selection of T cell receptor beta chains follows, all from one sample in a study of CXCR3-negative and CXCR3-positive naive CD8 T cells. TCRdb re-called the 5' RACE reads, yielding one record per CDR3 amino acid sequence without DNA. The sample data list some 150,000 distinct CDR3 sequences. The sample taken for sequencing was naive CXCR3+ CD8+ T cells from blood. The receptors derive from a human donor in good health. Some clones in this sample may be carry-over from other donors' samples. Each CDR3 is given with its conserved first and last residue.

J: TRBJ1-1; V: TRBV7-9; CDR3: CASSPLRTADAEAFF
J: TRBJ2-1; V: TRBV28; CDR3: CASSLRAGSSNEQFF
J: TRBJ1-1; V: TRBV13; CDR3: CASSLDLGTGGTEAFF
J: TRBJ2-1; V: TRBV7-9; CDR3: CASSLWASGLTAYYNEQFF
J: TRBJ1-2; V: TRBV15; CDR3: CATSRSGVGGYTF
J: TRBJ2-1; V: TRBV7-8; CDR3: CASSLGSGGALGEQFF
J: TRBJ2-7; V: TRBV28; CDR3: CASSLLGNEQYF
J: TRBJ2-7; V: TRBV7-9; CDR3: CASSLGGWGDWRGADPDEQYF
J: TRBJ1-1; V: TRBV9; CDR3: CASSASNTEAFF
J: TRBJ2-7; V: TRBV30; CDR3: CAWSGTGDNEQYF
J: TRBJ2-7; V: TRBV28; CDR3: CASSLTGVEQYF
J: TRBJ2-5; V: TRBV15; CDR3: CATSNRGGETQYF
J: TRBJ1-5; V: TRBV7-3; CDR3: CASSLELVLKWKPQHF
J: TRBJ2-7; V: TRBV11-2; CDR3: CASTGTSGGANLYEQYF
J: TRBJ2-5; V: TRBV11-2; CDR3: CASSPIRQETQYF
J: TRBJ2-5; V: TRBV11-2; CDR3: CASSLARGDPSETRYF